The TCR beta chain under discussion was sequenced for a study of blood T cells in healthy people across ages. Points from the study as a whole: Among long-lived donors, naive CD4+ cells were more numerous and diversity higher than in aged donors.

V lost 0 bases to trimming and J lost 4 bases, with 12 bases between them. The CDR3 contains 15 residues. Germline V gene lookup returns CDR1 SGHAT and CDR2 FQNNGV. Primed by a sample-barcoded 5' primer and a J-beta primer mix, a second PCR proceeded for about 7 to 12 cycles. The template-switch adaptor, which had 12 random nucleotides, put a tag on each cDNA molecule. TCRdb re-called the 5' RACE reads with MiXCR, one entry per CDR3 protein. This table has around 1,500,000 distinct CDR3 sequences, about 43% appearing once. There are a few counts of this clonotype. Its matching antigen is unknown. The chain is built from TRBV11-2 and TRBJ2-5, with D tentatively TRBD1 (5 bases). The sample comprised blood. This TCR derives from a woman aged 18-29 years in good health. In DNA form, the CDR3 reads TGTGCCAGCAGCTTAGAAGGCGCAGGGCTAGAGACCCAGTACTTC. This encodes CASSLEGAGLETQYF.